The rows below give T cell receptor beta chains drawn from one sample of a study of control samples from healthy donors and cancer patients. Sequencing used immunoSEQ multiplex PCR; TCRdb keeps in-frame clones, though not all of them. This table holds more than 70,000 clones, about 89% found once. Material for sequencing was blood. The receptors were gathered from a young woman in good health. Both conserved end residues are part of each CDR3. The D gene is left open where the match is weak. Not all rows give a size; the values are once, few, many and, for expanded clones, a class.

d_call | clone_size | j_call | v_call | cdr3_nt | cdr3_aa
NA | NA | TRBJ2-5 | TRBV21-1 | TGTGCCAGCAGCCCCCGCACCCAGTACTTC | CASSPRTQYF
TRBD2 | NA | TRBJ2-5 | TRBV5-1 | TGCGCCAGCAGCCTTGGATTTAGGCCGGGGGGCCAAGAGACCCAGTACTTC | CASSLGFRPGGQETQYF
NA | NA | TRBJ1-5 | TRBV3-1/TRBV3-2 | TGTGCCAGCAGCCAAGAGAGGGGCGGTCAGCCCCAGCATTTT | CASSQERGGQPQHF
TRBD2 | NA | TRBJ2-3 | TRBV6-4 | TGTGCCAGCAGTGTGGCTAGCGGGGGGCCAGATACGCAGTATTTT | CASSVASGGPDTQYF
NA | once | TRBJ1-2 | TRBV5-5 | TGTGCCAGCAGCCCGGCAGGGGCCAGGGGCTACACCTTC | CASSPAGARGYTF
NA | NA | TRBJ1-5 | TRBV18 | TGTGCCAGCTCACAATACAACAAACAGCCCCAGCATTTT | CASSQYNKQPQHF
NA | few | TRBJ1-6 | TRBV19 | TGTGCCAGTAGTATAGCAGGGAGCTATAATTCACCCCTCCACTTT | CASSIAGSYNSPLHF
TRBD1 | NA | TRBJ2-7 | TRBV28 | TGTGCCAGCAGACACATCGGGACAGGGGGTTCCTACGAGCAGTACTTC | CASRHIGTGGSYEQYF
NA | NA | TRBJ2-4 | TRBV18 | TGTGCCAGCTCACTCCCCCCCTCTTCCGGAGCCAAAAACATTCAGTACTTC | CASSLPPSSGAKNIQYF
TRBD1 | NA | TRBJ1-2 | TRBV19 | TGTGCCAGTAGCAGGGGGAAGGGCTATGGCTACACCTTC | CASSRGKGYGYTF
TRBD1 | NA | TRBJ1-2 | TRBV29-1 | TGCAGCGTTGAAAGGGCAGGGGACAGCTATGGCTACACCTTC | CSVERAGDSYGYTF
TRBD1 | NA | TRBJ2-7 | TRBV5-1 | TGCGCCAGCAGCTTGGGCCGGGACAGCTACGAGCAGTACTTC | CASSLGRDSYEQYF
TRBD1 | NA | TRBJ1-2 | TRBV5-1 | TGCGCCAGCAGCTGGACAGGCCCAGGCGGCACCTTC | CASSWTGPGGTF
TRBD2 | NA | TRBJ2-5 | TRBV3-1/TRBV3-2 | TGTGCCAGCAGCCCCGCTAGCGGGCAGCCGATAGAGACCCAGTACTTC | CASSPASGQPIETQYF
NA | NA | TRBJ1-5 | TRBV7-8 | TGTGCCAGCAGCTTAACCGAGCAGCACAATCAGCCCCAGCATTTT | CASSLTEQHNQPQHF
TRBD1 | NA | TRBJ1-2 | TRBV3-1/TRBV3-2 | TGTGCCAGCCACCACAGGGGGGCTGACCATGGCTACACCTTC | CASHHRGADHGYTF
NA | NA | TRBJ2-3 | TRBV5-1 | TGCGCCAGCAGCTTTTCAGGCTACACGTCAGATACGCAGTATTTT | CASSFSGYTSDTQYF
NA | NA | TRBJ1-1 | TRBV9 | TGTGCCAGCAGCTCAGGTTTGGGGGTAAGCACTGAAGCTTTCTTT | CASSSGLGVSTEAFF
NA | NA | TRBJ1-5 | TRBV7-9 | TGTGCCAGCAGCAAAGGGACCCGACCTAAAGCGGAAGTCAATCAGCCCCAGCATTTT | CASSKGTRPKAEVNQPQHF
TRBD2 | few | TRBJ2-5 | TRBV6-1 | TGTGCCAGCAGTGAAGAAGCGGGGGGGCCGGAGACCCAGTACTTC | CASSEEAGGPETQYF
TRBD2 | NA | TRBJ2-3 | TRBV28 | TGTGCCAGCAGCCCGGCACTAGCGGGGCCGAATACGCAGTATTTT | CASSPALAGPNTQYF
TRBD2 | NA | TRBJ2-7 | TRBV5-6 | TGTGCCAGCAGCTTGGGGGGACTAGCGGGAAAGTACGAGCAGTACTTC | CASSLGGLAGKYEQYF
TRBD1 | NA | TRBJ1-3 | TRBV28 | TGTGCCAGCAGTCCAATGACAGGGGCTGGAAACACCATATATTTT | CASSPMTGAGNTIYF
NA | NA | TRBJ2-1 | TRBV3-1/TRBV3-2 | TGTGCCAGCAGCCAAGGCGGGGTAGGCTTCTTC | CASSQGGVGFF
TRBD1 | NA | TRBJ1-2 | TRBV6-5 | TGTGCCAGCATCCACCCGGGACAGGGGGCGGGTGGCTACACCTTC | CASIHPGQGAGGYTF
NA | once | TRBJ2-1 | TRBV12-3/TRBV12-4 | TGTGCCAGCGGAATCCGGACAGTCGGAGGGTTCTTC | CASGIRTVGGFF
NA | NA | TRBJ2-1 | TRBV6-4 | TGTGCCAGCAGTGAAGGAGTCTCCGAGGTGGGTGAGCAGTTCTTC | CASSEGVSEVGEQFF
NA | NA | TRBJ2-7 | TRBV15 | TGTGCCACCAGCAGCGCAACCTCCTACGAGCAGTACTTC | CATSSATSYEQYF
NA | NA | TRBJ1-5 | TRBV30 | TGTGCCTGGGACCGACGTGGTCCTAATCAGCCCCAGCATTTT | CAWDRRGPNQPQHF
TRBD1 | NA | TRBJ1-5 | TRBV3-1/TRBV3-2 | TGTGCCAGCAGCTCTTCCGGGACAGGAGTCAATCAGCCCCAGCATTTT | CASSSSGTGVNQPQHF
NA | NA | TRBJ2-1 | TRBV1 | TGCACCAGCAGCCAGTCTTCGTTGAGCTTGAGCGGGAGACCCCACAATGAGCAGTTCTTC | CTSSQSSLSLSGRPHNEQFF
NA | NA | TRBJ1-1 | TRBV6-5 | TGTGCCAGCATCGACCGGGGGACTGAAGCTTTCTTT | CASIDRGTEAFF
NA | NA | TRBJ1-4 | TRBV11-2 | TGTGCCAGCAGCTTAGAACATACCCCGGGGGAAAAACTGTTTTTT | CASSLEHTPGEKLFF
TRBD2 | NA | TRBJ2-5 | TRBV27 | TGTGCCAGCAGTACAAGGACTAGCGGGGGGGCAGAGACCCAGTACTTC | CASSTRTSGGAETQYF
NA | NA | TRBJ2-1 | TRBV10-1 | TGCGCCAGCAGTGGCACGGGACTCTCGCGCGGCTGTTACAATGAGCAGTTCTTC | CASSGTGLSRGCYNEQFF
NA | NA | TRBJ1-1 | TRBV6-1 | TGTGCCAGCAGTGAAGGTGCAGGGCCCCGGCACACTGAAGCTTTCTTT | CASSEGAGPRHTEAFF
TRBD1 | NA | TRBJ1-3 | TRBV5-6 | TGTGCCAGCAGCTTTTTTACAGGACAGGGTGGAAACACCATATATTTT | CASSFFTGQGGNTIYF
NA | NA | TRBJ2-3 | TRBV5-6 | TGTGCCAGCAGCTTGGGACTACCAACGCAGTATTTT | CASSLGLPTQYF
NA | NA | TRBJ1-1 | TRBV30 | TGTGCCTGGAGTGAGGGACACCTTCCCCCGAAGGTTTTCTTT | CAWSEGHLPPKVFF
NA | NA | TRBJ1-5 | TRBV5-1 | TGCGCCAGCAGCTTAGGGACGGGGGTAACGTCCCAGCATTTT | CASSLGTGVTSQHF
NA | few | TRBJ2-7 | TRBV11-2 | TGTGCCAGCAGCTTGAGGACCCACGACTACGAGCAGTACTTC | CASSLRTHDYEQYF
NA | NA | TRBJ1-6 | TRBV9 | TGTGCCAGCAGCTCAACCCCAGAGCGTCCGGGGCCCCTCCACTTT | CASSSTPERPGPLHF
NA | NA | TRBJ1-3 | TRBV28 | TGTGCCAGCACTCTAACCTCGGGGAGGGGAAACACCATATATTTT | CASTLTSGRGNTIYF